What follows are 21 T cell receptor beta chains derived from one specimen sequenced in a study of OX40 agonist ivuxolimab in advanced cancers. This table comes from immunoSEQ multiplex PCR, and its TCRdb copy is limited to in-frame clones, with some not included. This table holds tens of thousands of clones, around 85% found once. The sample here was CD4+ or CD8+ T cells sorted from blood, taken in a trial of the OX40 agonist ivuxolimab. These receptors were obtained from an adult with an advanced solid tumor such as melanoma, head and neck, liver or kidney cancer.

J is TRBJ2-5 and V is TRBV28; D not resolved. The J call could be wrong; TRBJ2-7 is a better fit for the DNA end. Germline V gene lookup returns CDR1 MDHEN and CDR2 SYDVKM. The CDR3 loop spans 12 amino acids. CDR3 loop: CASIQVSYEQYF. Here the CDR3 DNA reads TGTGCCAGCATCCAGGTGTCCTACGAGCAGTACTTC.

V usage is TRBV10-3 and J usage is TRBJ2-1, with a tentative D call TRBD1 (6 bases). Germline V gene sequence: CDR1 ENHRY, CDR2 SYGVKD. This CDR3 contains 14 residues. V shed 6 bases and J shed 10 bases, with 19 bases lying between them. Written as DNA, the CDR3 is TGTGCCATCAGGGGGGCAGGGGAAGGACTCGAGCAGTTCTTC. It codes for CAIRGAGEGLEQFF.

This chain joins TRBV7-3 and TRBJ2-7; no reliable D call. V shed 2 bases and J shed 1 base, with 12 bases lying between them. The CDR3 length is 15 residues. The germline CDR1 and CDR2 sequences are SGHTA and FQGTGA. In DNA form, the CDR3 reads TGTGCCAGCAGCTTATCTCTAGACTTTTCCTACGAGCAGTACTTC. Protein: CASSLSLDFSYEQYF.

For the CDR3, the DNA is TGTGCCACCAGCAGAGTTGGTACAGGAGGCGATACGCAGTATTTT. Its translation is CATSRVGTGGDTQYF. The chain couples TRBV15 to TRBJ2-3; the D call may be TRBD1 or TRBD2 (5 bases each). The germline V gene encodes CDR1 LNHNV and CDR2 YYDKDF (reference sequence). Trimming stripped 1 base from V and 6 bases from J, with 14 bases between. There are 15 residues in the CDR3. The complete variable domain, with remaining parts taken from reference TRBV15 and TRBJ2-3, reads DAMVIQNPRYQVTQFGKPVTLSCSQTLNHNVMYWYQQKSSQAPKLLFHYYDKDFNNEADTPDNFQSRRPNTSFCFLDIRSPGLGDTAMYLCATSRVGTGGDTQYFGPGTRLTVL.

This clone showed up just a few times. The chain joins TRBV7-9 to TRBJ2-5; D is possibly TRBD2 (6 bases). V lost 5 bases to trimming and J lost 2 bases, with 12 bases between them. There are 14 residues in the CDR3. Germline CDR1 SEHNR, CDR2 FQNEAQ (reference sequence). In nucleotides, the CDR3 is TGTGCCAGCAGCCTAGGCGGGATTCAAGAGACCCAGTACTTC. Protein: CASSLGGIQETQYF.

The table lists this clone with a few counts. J is TRBJ1-2 and V is TRBV19; D gene uncertain. CDR3 length: 11 amino acids. Germline V gene lookup returns CDR1 LNHDA and CDR2 SQIVND (reference sequence). The V end was cut by 10 bases, the J end by 8 bases, with 14 bases between. CDR3 nucleotides: TGTGCCATAGGTGGCGGGAAAGGCTACACCTTC. Residues: CAIGGGKGYTF. The whole variable domain, remainder taken from reference TRBV19 and TRBJ1-2, is DGGITQSPKYLFRKEGQNVTLSCEQNLNHDAMYWYRQDPGQGLRLIYYSQIVNDFQKGDIAEGYSVSREKKESFPLTVTSAQKNPTAFYLCAIGGGKGYTFGSGTRLTVV.

The genes are TRBV4-1 and TRBJ1-1; D is unclear. The germline gives CDR1 MGHRA, CDR2 YSYEKL. The CDR3 extends over 15 amino acids. V was shortened by 6 bases and J by 5 bases, with 19 bases between the two germline ends. This chain's CDR3 is CASSPPGGESTEAFF. The CDR3 DNA reads as TGCGCCAGCAGTCCCCCAGGCGGGGAGTCGACTGAAGCTTTCTTT.

The rearrangement uses TRBV7-6 and TRBJ2-3, with TRBD2 matching over 11 bases. With V trimmed by 3 bases and J by 7 bases, 6 bases remained unmatched. The CDR3 has 15 amino acids. Per the germline V gene, CDR1 is SGHVS and CDR2 is FNYEAQ. The CDR3 spells CASSFQTSGAHTQYF. The DNA of the CDR3 is TGTGCCAGCAGCTTTCAGACTAGCGGGGCCCATACGCAGTATTTT.

V usage is TRBV19 and J usage is TRBJ2-3; 7 nucleotides align to TRBD2. The CDR3 extends over 15 amino acids. With 3 bases clipped from V and 0 bases from J, the junction kept 3 bases outside the gene matches. CDR1 and CDR2 from the germline V gene are LNHDA and SQIVND (reference sequence). In DNA, the CDR3 is TGTGCCAGTAGTATGGGAGGGGCGAGCACAGATACGCAGTATTTT. Its translation: CASSMGGASTDTQYF. Full variable domain (rest looked up from reference TRBV19 and TRBJ2-3): DGGITQSPKYLFRKEGQNVTLSCEQNLNHDAMYWYRQDPGQGLRLIYYSQIVNDFQKGDIAEGYSVSREKKESFPLTVTSAQKNPTAFYLCASSMGGASTDTQYFGPGTRLTVL.

The rearrangement uses TRBV28 and TRBJ1-2; a possible D gene is TRBD1 (6 bases). Trimming cost V 8 bases and J 1 base, with 23 bases left between them. CDR3 length: 17 amino acids. Looked up from germline, CDR1 is MDHEN and CDR2 is SYDVKM. CDR3 sequence: CASGSPAGQTINYGYTF. CDR3 nucleotide sequence: TGTGCCAGCGGTTCTCCTGCGGGACAAACGATTAACTATGGCTACACCTTC.

V is TRBV19 and J is TRBJ1-2; D may be TRBD1 (5 bases). Per the germline V gene, CDR1 is LNHDA and CDR2 is SQIVND (reference sequence). The germline V and J ends were trimmed by 3 bases and 3 bases, with 14 bases remaining between them. This CDR3 region has 15 residues. In DNA, the CDR3 is TGTGCCAGTAGTATGAATCCAGGGTCCGACTATGGCTACACCTTC. Translating gives CASSMNPGSDYGYTF.

The V call is TRBV5-1, the J call TRBJ1-2; TRBD1 might be the D (6 bases). Looked up from germline, CDR1 is SGHRS and CDR2 is YFSETQ. Deletions cut 0 bases from V and 8 bases from J, with 11 bases between. The CDR3 spans 13 residues. CDR3 bases: TGCGCCAGCAGCTTGGTGGGGGGCTTCGGCTACACCTTC. As protein: CASSLVGGFGYTF.

V gene TRBV6-1 combines with J gene TRBJ1-1; D possibly corresponds to TRBD1 (5 bases). Trimming shortened V by 2 bases and J by 11 bases, and 15 bases separated the two germline ends. This CDR3 is built from 13 residues. The V gene's germline CDR1 is MNHNS and CDR2 SASEGT. CDR3 DNA: TGTGCCAGCAGTGAACCAGGGAGGGTCGGCGCTTTCTTT. Its translation is CASSEPGRVGAFF.

The rearrangement joins TRBV15 to TRBJ2-2, with D maybe TRBD1 (5 bases). This CDR3 comprises 14 residues. Germline V gene sequence: CDR1 LNHNV, CDR2 YYDKDF (reference sequence). V lost 5 bases, J lost 6 bases, and 13 bases lay in between. Here the CDR3 DNA reads TGTGCCACCAGCCCGGACACGATGGCCGGGGAGCTGTTTTTT. Its protein is CATSPDTMAGELFF. Full variable domain (missing parts from reference TRBV15 and TRBJ2-2): DAMVIQNPRYQVTQFGKPVTLSCSQTLNHNVMYWYQQKSSQAPKLLFHYYDKDFNNEADTPDNFQSRRPNTSFCFLDIRSPGLGDTAMYLCATSPDTMAGELFFGEGSRLTVL.

A single count supports this clone. The chain uses TRBV30 and TRBJ1-1, with TRBD1 matching over 8 bases. V lost 5 bases, J lost 0 bases, and 2 bases stayed unmatched. Per germline, CDR1 GTSNPN and CDR2 SVGIG (reference sequence). The CDR3 sequence is 13 residues long. Here the CDR3 DNA reads TGTGCCTGGTGGGACAGGCTGAACACTGAAGCTTTCTTT. It encodes CAWWDRLNTEAFF.

J is TRBJ1-5 and V is TRBV12-2. TRBV12-2 is described as a pseudogene. There are 16 residues in the CDR3. CDR3 DNA sequence: TGTGCAAGTCGCTTAGCGCCAGACGTTGGGAATCAGCCCCAGCATTTT. This gives the protein CASRLAPDVGNQPQHF.

V and J are TRBV10-1 and TRBJ2-3; D is uncertain. This CDR3 has 15 amino acids. V was clipped by 2 bases and J by 7 bases, with 16 bases between them. Germline lookup yields CDR1 WNHNN and CDR2 SYGVQD (reference sequence). Here the CDR3 reads CASSEIIADLNTQYF. For the CDR3, the DNA is TGCGCCAGCAGTGAGATAATCGCGGATTTGAATACGCAGTATTTT.

This chain links TRBV29-1 with TRBJ2-1, with 14 bases lining up with TRBD2. V shed 3 bases, J shed 7 bases, and the junction held 5 bases outside the gene matches. The CDR3 is 15 amino acids. From germline, CDR1 is SQVTM and CDR2 ANQGSEA. The DNA for the CDR3 is TGCAGCGTTGAGCTCAGACTAGCGGGAGGGAATGAGCAGTTCTTC. Translating it yields CSVELRLAGGNEQFF.

V is TRBV6-4 and J is TRBJ2-1; 7 bases match TRBD1. This CDR3 has 13 residues. The germline V gene has CDR1 MRHNA and CDR2 SNTAGT. Unmatched junction bases numbered 10, after V lost 9 bases and J lost 8 bases. The CDR3 reads CASRGLGGDEQFF. Written as DNA, the CDR3 is TGTGCCAGTAGGGGGCTAGGGGGCGATGAGCAGTTCTTC.

In regard to this clone: Other DNA sequences within the sample encode an identical CDR3. This sequence joins TRBV6-1 and TRBJ2-7, with D possibly being TRBD1 or TRBD2 (5 bases each). CDR3 size: 13 residues. V dropped 2 bases and J dropped 2 bases, with 7 bases sitting between them. The germline gives CDR1 MNHNS, CDR2 SASEGT. The CDR3 region has the DNA TGTGCCAGCAGTGAATGGGGGACCTACGAGCAGTACTTC. It codes for CASSEWGTYEQYF.

The V gene is TRBV7-2, the J gene TRBJ2-7, with TRBD1 matching 11 bases. In germline, CDR1 is SGHTA, CDR2 FQGNSA. With 5 bases clipped from V and 5 bases from J, the junction kept 5 bases outside the gene matches. The length of the CDR3 is 14 residues. The CDR3 nucleotides read TGTGCCAGCAGCCAGCCGGGACAGGGGGACGAGCAGTACTTC. Its translation is CASSQPGQGDEQYF.